The 6 T cell receptor beta chains presented below share a single source sample, sequenced in a study of cytomegalovirus exposure and HLA in healthy donors. The assay was immunoSEQ multiplex PCR, and TCRdb's table has in-frame clones only and misses some. The repertoire has tens of thousands of clones, roughly 96% of them found once; the top ten carry 0.69%. The specimen was PBMCs. The receptors were gathered from a woman aged 18-30 years in good health and CMV-seronegative.

This sequence joins TRBV5-6 and TRBJ1-2, with D possibly matching TRBD1 (6 bases). V was pared by 2 bases and J by 4 bases, with 12 bases between. CDR1 SGHDT and CDR2 YYEEEE come from the germline V gene. This CDR3 has 14 amino acids. CDR3 DNA sequence: TGTGCCAGCAGCTTACAGGGTTCGGCCTATGGCTACACCTTC. Protein sequence: CASSLQGSAYGYTF.

The rearrangement joins TRBV29-1 to TRBJ2-5; D is unclear. With 2 bases removed from V and 1 base from J, the gap between germline ends came to 14 bases. CDR3 length: 15 residues. Germline V CDR1 and CDR2: SQVTM, ANQGSEA. The CDR3 is CSVEWAGSLQETQYF. Here the CDR3 DNA reads TGCAGCGTTGAATGGGCCGGCAGCCTCCAAGAGACCCAGTACTTC.

Here the CDR3 reads CASSLDRGLAEAFF. The DNA for the CDR3 is TGTGCCAGCAGCTTAGACAGGGGGCTGGCTGAAGCTTTCTTT. V gene TRBV7-2 combines with J gene TRBJ1-1; the match to TRBD1 covers 9 bases. The V gene end was trimmed by 1 base and the J gene end by 6 bases; junction bases not matched to a gene: 3. This CDR3 spans 14 amino acids. Germline CDR1 SGHTA, CDR2 FQGNSA.

The J gene is TRBJ2-4, the V gene TRBV7-6; 7 bases align to TRBD1. V lost 5 bases to trimming and J lost 4 bases; unmatched junction nucleotides: 8. Germline-derived CDR1 and CDR2 are SGHVS and FNYEAQ. The CDR3 extends over 15 amino acids. The DNA of the CDR3 is TGTGCCAGCAGCCGGACAGGTTGGCCTAAAAACATTCAGTACTTC. It specifies CASSRTGWPKNIQYF.

The V and J genes are TRBV19 and TRBJ2-1; possibly TRBD2 for D (6 bases). The germline gives CDR1 LNHDA, CDR2 SQIVND (reference sequence). The CDR3 is made up of 13 amino acids. Trimming cost V 8 bases and J 4 bases, with 12 bases left between them. The CDR3 sequence is CASAGTFYNEQFF. CDR3 DNA: TGTGCCAGTGCTGGGACTTTTTACAATGAGCAGTTCTTC.

This chain joins TRBV10-1 and TRBJ2-3; tentatively, D is TRBD1 (7 bases). Between the trimmed V and J ends, which lost 2 bases and 4 bases, there was a span of 22 bases. The CDR3 contains 18 residues. Germline V gives CDR1 WNHNN, CDR2 SYGVQD (reference sequence). The CDR3 reads CASSEGTYRGKRADTQYF. The CDR3 nucleotides are TGCGCCAGCAGTGAGGGGACTTACAGGGGAAAACGTGCAGATACGCAGTATTTT.